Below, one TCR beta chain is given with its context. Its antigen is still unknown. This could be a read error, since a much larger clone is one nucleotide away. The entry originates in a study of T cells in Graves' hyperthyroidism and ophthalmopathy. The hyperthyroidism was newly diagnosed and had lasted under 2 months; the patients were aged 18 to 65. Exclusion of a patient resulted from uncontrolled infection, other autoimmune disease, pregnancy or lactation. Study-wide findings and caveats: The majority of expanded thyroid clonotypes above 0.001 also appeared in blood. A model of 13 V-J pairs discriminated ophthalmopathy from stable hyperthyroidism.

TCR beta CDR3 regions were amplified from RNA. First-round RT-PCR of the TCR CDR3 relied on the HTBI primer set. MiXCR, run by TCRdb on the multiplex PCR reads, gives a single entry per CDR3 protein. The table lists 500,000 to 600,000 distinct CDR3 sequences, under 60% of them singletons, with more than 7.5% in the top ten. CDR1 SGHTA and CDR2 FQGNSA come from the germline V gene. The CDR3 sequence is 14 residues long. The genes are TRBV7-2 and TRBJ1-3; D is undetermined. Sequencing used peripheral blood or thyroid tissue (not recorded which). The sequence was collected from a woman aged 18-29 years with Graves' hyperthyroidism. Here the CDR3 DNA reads TGTGCCAGCAGCTTAATCGGCTCTGGAAGCACCATATATTTT. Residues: CASSLIGSGSTIYF.